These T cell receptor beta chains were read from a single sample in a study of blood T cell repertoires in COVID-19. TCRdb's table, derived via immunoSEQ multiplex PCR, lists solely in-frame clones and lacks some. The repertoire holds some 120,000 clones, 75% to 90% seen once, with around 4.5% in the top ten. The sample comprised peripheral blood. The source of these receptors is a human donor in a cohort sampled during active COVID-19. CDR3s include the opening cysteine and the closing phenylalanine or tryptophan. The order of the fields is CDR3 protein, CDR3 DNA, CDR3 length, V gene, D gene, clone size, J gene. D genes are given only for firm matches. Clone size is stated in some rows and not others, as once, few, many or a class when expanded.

CASSQVRTGMSSGANVLTF TGTGCCAGCAGCCAAGTGAGGACAGGCATGAGCTCTGGGGCCAACGTCCTGACTTTC 19 TRBV3-1/TRBV3-2 TRBD1 - TRBJ2-6
CASSHPGPTSADTQYF TGTGCCAGCAGTCATCCAGGACCCACTAGCGCAGATACGCAGTATTTT 16 TRBV28 TRBD2 - TRBJ2-3
CAIRDSEYLGGQFF TGTGCCATCAGGGACTCTGAATACTTAGGCGGGCAGTTCTTC 14 TRBV10-3 - - TRBJ2-1
CASSQDWRPYNEQFF TGCGCCAGCAGCCAAGATTGGCGGCCTTACAATGAGCAGTTCTTC 15 TRBV4-3 - - TRBJ2-1
CASRRAGGHFNEQFF TGTGCCAGTAGAAGAGCGGGGGGGCATTTCAATGAGCAGTTCTTC 15 TRBV19 TRBD2 - TRBJ2-1
CASSLVMGAQETQYF TGTGCCAGCAGCTTAGTGATGGGGGCTCAAGAGACCCAGTACTTC 15 TRBV7-9 - - TRBJ2-5
CASSQGGSDRDSSYEQYF TGCGCCAGCAGCCAAGGGGGGTCGGACAGGGACAGCTCCTACGAGCAGTACTTC 18 TRBV4-1 TRBD1 - TRBJ2-7
CASSSRTGTYEQYF TGCGCCAGCAGCTCCAGGACAGGCACCTACGAGCAGTACTTC 14 TRBV5-1 TRBD1 - TRBJ2-7
CATSDLRGSADTQYF TGTGCCACCAGTGATTTGCGCGGGAGTGCAGATACGCAGTATTTT 15 TRBV24-1 TRBD2 - TRBJ2-3
CASRADLGETQYF TGTGCCAGCAGAGCGGACCTCGGGGAGACCCAGTACTTC 13 TRBV6-5 - few TRBJ2-5
CASSERGRRSYNEQFF TGTGCCAGCAGTGAAAGGGGGCGACGCTCCTACAATGAGCAGTTCTTC 16 TRBV6-1 TRBD1 - TRBJ2-1
CASSQNERGLADLRGTGELFF TGCGCCAGCAGCCAAAATGAGAGGGGACTAGCGGACTTACGGGGCACCGGGGAGCTGTTTTTT 21 TRBV4-3 TRBD2 - TRBJ2-2
CASSSADTQYF TGTGCCAGCAGTTCTGCAGATACGCAGTATTTT 11 TRBV6-6 - - TRBJ2-3
CASSSQGLDNEQFF TGTGCCAGCAGCTCACAGGGCCTTGACAATGAGCAGTTCTTC 14 TRBV11-3 - - TRBJ2-1
CATSRGDTGDNKETQYF TGTGCCACCAGCAGAGGCGACACCGGGGACAATAAAGAGACCCAGTACTTC 17 TRBV15 - - TRBJ2-5
CASSLVRQGGTEAFF TGTGCCAGCAGCTTAGTGAGACAGGGCGGCACTGAAGCTTTCTTT 15 TRBV11-2 TRBD1 - TRBJ1-1
CASSYDRVNTEAFF TGTGCCAGCAGCTACGACAGGGTTAACACTGAAGCTTTCTTT 14 TRBV7-2 TRBD1 - TRBJ1-1
CASSQDNGVGNQPQHF TGCGCCAGCAGCCAAGATAACGGGGTTGGCAATCAGCCCCAGCATTTT 16 TRBV4-1 - - TRBJ1-5
CASSLSGPGRPEQFF TGTGCCAGCAGCTTATCGGGGCCGGGGAGGCCTGAGCAGTTCTTC 15 TRBV7-2 - - TRBJ2-1
CASSEGPGGWNIQYF TGTGCCAGCAGTGAAGGGCCAGGGGGCTGGAACATTCAGTACTTC 15 TRBV6-1 TRBD1 - TRBJ2-4
CASSRTQETYGYTF TGTGCCAGCAGTAGGACTCAGGAGACCTATGGCTACACCTTC 14 TRBV5-8 - - TRBJ1-2
CASSFQGAADTQYF TGCGCCAGCAGCTTCCAGGGGGCTGCAGATACGCAGTATTTT 14 TRBV4-1 TRBD1 - TRBJ2-3